A selection of T cell receptor beta chains follows, all from one sample in a study of T cell responses to AZD1222 COVID-19 vaccine. Data came from immunoSEQ multiplex PCR; TCRdb stores just in-frame clones and leaves some out. The table lists 150,000 or so clones, about 91% of them singletons. Sequences were derived from peripheral blood, sampled on day 0 of AZD1222 vaccination. Receptors originate from an adult in good health. Each CDR3 is given with its conserved first and last residue. D genes are given only for firm matches. Expanded clones are given a class, and other clones once, few, many or no size at all.

d_gene	j_gene	v_gene	abundance	CDR3aa	CDR3nt
.	TRBJ1-1	TRBV19	.	CASSIEGKGGPEAFF	TGTGCCAGTAGTATAGAGGGGAAGGGGGGCCCTGAAGCTTTCTTT
.	TRBJ1-5	TRBV4-2	.	CASSQDRAGQPQHF	TGTGCCAGCAGCCAAGACAGGGCCGGCCAGCCCCAGCATTTT
.	TRBJ1-5	TRBV7-8	.	CASTEQDFSNQPQHF	TGTGCCAGCACCGAACAGGACTTTAGCAATCAGCCCCAGCATTTT
.	TRBJ1-4	TRBV29-1	once	CSAGAASNEKLFF	TGCAGCGCCGGGGCGGCGTCTAATGAAAAACTGTTTTTT
.	TRBJ1-1	TRBV6-6	once	CASSYPGAGYTEAFF	TGTGCCAGCAGTTACCCAGGGGCGGGGTACACTGAAGCTTTCTTT
.	TRBJ2-7	TRBV5-1	.	CASSPGGRGTEQYF	TGCGCCAGCAGCCCCGGTGGAAGGGGGACAGAGCAGTACTTC
.	TRBJ2-3	TRBV5-1	.	CASSGVGREGYTQYF	TGCGCCAGCAGCGGGGTTGGGAGAGAGGGGTATACGCAGTATTTT
.	TRBJ1-3	TRBV27	.	CASSRSGRGPSGNTIYF	TGTGCCAGCAGTAGATCGGGACGGGGACCCTCTGGAAACACCATATATTTT
TRBD1	TRBJ2-7	TRBV5-5	.	CASSLAGTGAYEQYF	TGTGCCAGCAGCTTGGCCGGGACAGGGGCCTACGAGCAGTACTTC
.	TRBJ1-6	TRBV27	.	CASSLFREASPLHF	TGTGCCAGCAGTTTATTCAGGGAAGCATCACCCCTCCACTTT
.	TRBJ2-1	TRBV5-4	.	CASSSRGISYNEQFF	TGTGCCAGCAGCAGCAGGGGTATTTCCTACAATGAGCAGTTCTTC
TRBD1	TRBJ1-2	TRBV7-3	.	CASSATVTGTGYTF	TGTGCCAGCAGCGCCACCGTGACAGGGACTGGCTACACCTTC
.	TRBJ1-4	TRBV15	.	CATSRDGTLGEKLFF	TGTGCCACCAGCAGAGACGGAACCTTGGGTGAAAAACTGTTTTTT
.	TRBJ1-1	TRBV11-3	.	CASSLEVGQGSNTEAFF	TGTGCCAGCAGCTTAGAGGTCGGGCAGGGATCGAACACTGAAGCTTTCTTT
TRBD1	TRBJ2-1	TRBV7-2	.	CASRQRRGQGHEQFF	TGTGCCAGCAGGCAACGTCGGGGACAGGGCCATGAGCAGTTCTTC
.	TRBJ1-4	TRBV5-1	.	CASSFFPQDEKLFF	TGCGCCAGCAGCTTCTTTCCCCAGGATGAAAAACTGTTTTTT
.	TRBJ1-1	TRBV5-1	.	CASSLSPRRQTDEAFF	TGCGCCAGCAGCTTGTCCCCGCGAAGACAGACCGATGAAGCTTTCTTT
TRBD1	TRBJ1-5	TRBV6-2/TRBV6-3	.	CASSRGLVQPQHF	TGTGCCAGCAGTAGGGGGCTTGTTCAGCCCCAGCATTTT
.	TRBJ2-1	TRBV18	.	CASSPQGYEQFF	TGTGCCAGCTCACCACAGGGCTATGAGCAGTTCTTC
.	TRBJ2-2	TRBV21-1	.	CASSKQRQSNTGELFF	TGTGCCAGCAGCAAACAGAGACAGTCGAACACCGGGGAGCTGTTTTTT
TRBD2	TRBJ2-5	TRBV7-2	.	CASSTSGGQETQYF	TGTGCCAGCAGCACCAGCGGGGGACAAGAGACCCAGTACTTC
.	TRBJ1-2	TRBV28	.	CASSLGGGYGYTF	TGTGCCAGCAGTTTGGGGGGAGGCTATGGCTACACCTTC
.	TRBJ2-2	TRBV27	.	CASRRSTGTADTGELFF	TGTGCCAGCAGACGATCAACCGGGACGGCGGACACCGGGGAGCTGTTTTTT
.	TRBJ1-3	TRBV5-1	.	CASSLGSTELGTIYF	TGCGCCAGCAGCTTGGGGAGTACTGAACTGGGGACCATATATTTT
TRBD2	TRBJ2-1	TRBV7-9	once	CASSFRSSGGSYNEQFF	TGTGCCAGCAGCTTTCGTTCTAGCGGGGGATCCTACAATGAGCAGTTCTTC
.	TRBJ2-2	TRBV29-1	once	CSGGRGPNTGELFF	TGCAGCGGGGGAAGGGGCCCGAACACCGGGGAGCTGTTTTTT
.	TRBJ2-3	TRBV28	.	CASSTRGRGGADTQYF	TGTGCCAGCAGTACACGGGGCCGTGGGGGCGCGGATACGCAGTATTTT
TRBD1	TRBJ1-1	TRBV19	.	CASSRDRGIEAFF	TGTGCCAGTAGCCGGGACAGGGGGATTGAAGCTTTCTTT
.	TRBJ2-5	TRBV7-2	.	CASSLVGRETQYF	TGTGCCAGCAGCTTAGTGGGTAGAGAGACCCAGTACTTC
TRBD1	TRBJ1-1	TRBV6-5	.	CASSLYRGLYTEAFF	TGTGCCAGCAGCTTGTACAGGGGGCTGTACACTGAAGCTTTCTTT
.	TRBJ2-3	TRBV29-1	.	CSVEDWRQAGDTQYF	TGCAGCGTTGAAGATTGGAGACAGGCCGGCGATACGCAGTATTTT
.	TRBJ1-5	TRBV30	.	CAWSGHYDQPQHF	TGTGCCTGGAGTGGCCATTATGATCAGCCCCAGCATTTT
.	TRBJ2-5	TRBV20-1	.	CSASRGAQETQYF	TGCAGTGCTAGTCGGGGGGCACAAGAGACCCAGTACTTC
.	TRBJ1-5	TRBV20-1	.	CSASKPNSNQPQHF	TGCAGTGCTAGTAAGCCAAATAGCAATCAGCCCCAGCATTTT